This T cell receptor (beta chain) was captured by sequencing in a study of shared clonotypes between healthy human individuals. Study background: Per donor, three plates held CD4 naive cells, three held CD4 memory, two held CD8 naive and one held CD8 memory.

Profiling relied on immunoSEQ multiplex PCR, and the TCRdb table lists in-frame clones only, not all of them. The sample carries 2,500,000 or so clones, under 95% recorded once. This sequence was found in a man aged 18 to 30 in good health. Some clones in this sample may be carry-over from other donors' samples. Material for sequencing was naive CD4+ T cells from PBMCs. Subset in this sample: CD45RA+ positively selected.

DNA of the CDR3: TGTGCCAGCAGCCCCGGACTAGCGGGATTAGATACGCAGTATTTT. Amino acid sequence: CASSPGLAGLDTQYF. The chain uses TRBV4-2 and TRBJ2-3; 12 positions agree with TRBD2. J gave up 5 bases and V 4 bases, and 4 bases lay outside the gene matches. CDR3 length: 15 residues. From germline, CDR1 is LGHNA and CDR2 YNFKEQ.